This T cell receptor (beta chain) appears in the sequencing data of a study of T-cell reconstitution after alpha-beta-depleted transplantation in children. Study-wide findings and caveats: Diversity of TCRbeta at day 60 was high in some patients, arising from surviving recipient T cells and thymic progenitors. One year after transplant, T-cell counts and diversity came mostly from newly produced T cells. About two months after transplant, alpha-beta T cells reportedly came from several hundred expanded graft clones.

This clonotype was detected only a few times. The target antigen is unknown. V shed 4 bases and J shed 5 bases, with 14 bases lying between them. The CDR3 contains 14 residues. The germline V gene encodes CDR1 SGHKS and CDR2 YYEKEE (reference sequence). Unique molecular identifiers were incorporated into the prepared TCRbeta library. TCRdb processed the PCR reads anew with MiXCR; each CDR3 protein has one entry. This sample has 900,000 or so distinct CDR3 sequences, with roughly 15% found just once. The sample was PBMCs, mostly from graft donor cells, taken 360 days after TCRalphabeta/CD19-depleted stem cell transplant. This chain connects TRBV5-5 to TRBJ2-3; possibly TRBD1 or TRBD2 for D (5 bases each). This TCR derives from a male patient aged 10-17 years who had a stem cell transplant for acute lymphoblastic leukemia, so the T cells may come from the graft donor. CDR3: CASSLGPRRDTQYF. The CDR3 DNA is TGTGCCAGCAGCCTGGGACCGAGGAGAGATACGCAGTATTTT.